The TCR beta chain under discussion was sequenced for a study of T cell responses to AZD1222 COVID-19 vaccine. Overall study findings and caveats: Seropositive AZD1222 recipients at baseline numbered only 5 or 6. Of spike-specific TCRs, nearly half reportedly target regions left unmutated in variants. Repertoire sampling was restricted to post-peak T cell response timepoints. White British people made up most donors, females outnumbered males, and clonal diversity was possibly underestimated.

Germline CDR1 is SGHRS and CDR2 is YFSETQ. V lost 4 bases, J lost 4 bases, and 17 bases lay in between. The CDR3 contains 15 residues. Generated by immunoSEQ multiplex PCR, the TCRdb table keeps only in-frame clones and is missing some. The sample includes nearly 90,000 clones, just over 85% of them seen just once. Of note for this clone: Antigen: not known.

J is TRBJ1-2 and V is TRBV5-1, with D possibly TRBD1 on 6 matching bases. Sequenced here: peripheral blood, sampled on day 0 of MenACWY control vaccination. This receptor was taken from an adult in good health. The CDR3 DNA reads TGCGCCAGCAGCATCAGACAGGAGCCACCCTATGGCTACACCTTC. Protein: CASSIRQEPPYGYTF.